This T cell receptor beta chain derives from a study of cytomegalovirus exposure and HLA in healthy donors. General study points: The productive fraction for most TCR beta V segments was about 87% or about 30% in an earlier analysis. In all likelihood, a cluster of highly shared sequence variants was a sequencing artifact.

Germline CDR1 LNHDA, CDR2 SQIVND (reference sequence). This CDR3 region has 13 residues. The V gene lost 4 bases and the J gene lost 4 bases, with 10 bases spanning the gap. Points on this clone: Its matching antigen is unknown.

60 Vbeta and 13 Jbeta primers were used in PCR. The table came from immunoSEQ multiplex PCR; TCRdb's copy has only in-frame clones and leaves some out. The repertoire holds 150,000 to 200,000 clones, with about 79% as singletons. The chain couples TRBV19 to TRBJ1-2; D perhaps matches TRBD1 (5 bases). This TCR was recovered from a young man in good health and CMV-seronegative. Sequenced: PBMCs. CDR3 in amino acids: CASSTQGLYGYTF. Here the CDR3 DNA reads TGTGCCAGTAGTACCCAGGGCCTCTATGGCTACACCTTC.